These 25 T cell receptor beta chains were sequenced from one sample in a study of blood T cell repertoires in COVID-19. Produced via immunoSEQ multiplex PCR; TCRdb's table is partial and in-frame only. The table lists 120,000 to 150,000 clones, 84% of them singletons. The material sequenced was peripheral blood. The receptors were sampled from a young man with COVID-19, enrolled during active disease.

This clone was observed a few times. The CDR3 coding sequence is TGTGCCAGCAGCTTAGATGGCATTTCGAACACTGAAGCTTTCTTT. As protein: CASSLDGISNTEAFF. The chain combines TRBV7-9 with TRBJ1-1; D gene unclear. Germline loops: CDR1 SEHNR, CDR2 FQNEAQ (reference sequence). This CDR3 spans 15 amino acids. V lost 1 base and J lost 1, with 10 bases in between.

In nucleotides, the CDR3 is TGTGCCAGCAGCGTAGTCGGGACTTCCTACGAGCAGTACTTC. It is translated as CASSVVGTSYEQYF. The rearrangement uses TRBV9 and TRBJ2-7, with a possible D match to TRBD2 (6 bases). The CDR3 contains 14 residues. The germline gives CDR1 SGDLS, CDR2 YYNGEE. Trimming stripped 0 bases from V and 1 base from J, with 8 bases between.

The CDR3 loop reads CASLLAGANEQYF. CDR3 nucleotide sequence: TGCGCCAGCCTTCTAGCGGGGGCCAACGAGCAGTACTTC. The chain carries TRBV10-2 and TRBJ2-7; 10 positions agree with TRBD2. CDR1 and CDR2 (germline): WSHSY, SAAADI. J was trimmed by 5 bases and V by 8 bases; bases with no gene match: 6. The CDR3 has 13 residues.

The V call is TRBV21-1, the J call TRBJ2-7; TRBD1, as called in the table, went unchecked against the DNA. TRBV21-1 is annotated as a pseudogene. The CDR3 covers 12 residues. CDR3 residues: CASRDRGHEQYF. For the CDR3, the DNA is TGTGCCTCCCGAGACAGGGGCCACGAGCAGTACTTC.

This sequence joins TRBV6-4 and TRBJ2-3; D might be TRBD2 (5 bases). The CDR3 is 15 amino acids. Trimming removed 2 bases from V and 2 bases from J, with 11 bases in between. The germline CDR1 and CDR2 sequences are MRHNA and SNTAGT. CDR3 loop: CASSDRAGLTDTQYF. CDR3 bases: TGTGCCAGCAGTGACCGGGCAGGACTCACAGATACGCAGTATTTT.

This chain links TRBV5-1 with TRBJ2-1, with 10 bases identical to TRBD1. CDR1 and CDR2 (germline): SGHRS, YFSETQ. This CDR3 comprises 14 residues. With 7 bases clipped from V and 1 base from J, the junction kept 2 bases outside the gene matches. DNA of the CDR3: TGCGCCAGCGGGGGACAGGGGTCCTACAATGAGCAGTTCTTC. Residues: CASGGQGSYNEQFF.

The chain links TRBV6-2 or TRBV6-3 to TRBJ2-5; TRBD2 might be the D (6 bases). Germline V lookup: CDR1 MNHEY, CDR2 SVGEGT. The CDR3 loop spans 15 amino acids. V lost 4 bases and J 4 bases, leaving 16 bases between the germline ends. The CDR3 DNA reads TGTGCCAGCAGTTCCGGGGAGGTGAAGGTAGAGACCCAGTACTTC. Translation gives CASSSGEVKVETQYF.

The rearrangement links TRBV9 to TRBJ2-1; the match to TRBD2 covers 10 bases. Germline V lookup: CDR1 SGDLS, CDR2 YYNGEE. The CDR3 has 13 amino acids. Trimming at V came to 7 bases and at J to 7 bases, leaving 5 bases not matched to a gene. The CDR3 loop reads CASSWTSGNEQFF. The CDR3 DNA reads as TGTGCCAGCTCTTGGACTAGCGGAAATGAGCAGTTCTTC.

This clone was detected once. This chain connects TRBV12-3 or TRBV12-4 to TRBJ1-2, with D maybe TRBD1 (5 bases). Trimming pared 6 bases from V and 10 bases from J, leaving 12 bases between. This CDR3 has 11 amino acids. DNA for the CDR3: TGTGCCAGCAGCCTTGACAGCTACTACACCTTC. This codes for CASSLDSYYTF.

The chain recombines TRBV6-5 with TRBJ2-1, with 8 bases that match TRBD1. Losses at the gene ends were 10 bases for V and 4 bases for J; bases not matched to a gene: 9. The CDR3 covers 14 residues. The germline CDR1 and CDR2 sequences are MNHEY and SVGAGI. Here the CDR3 DNA reads TGTGCCACCCGGCAGGGGGCGACTTACAATGAGCAGTTCTTC. Residues: CATRQGATYNEQFF.

The gene calls are TRBV9 and TRBJ2-5; 13 bases agree with TRBD2. Germline-derived CDR1 and CDR2 are SGDLS and YYNGEE. The CDR3 loop spans 16 amino acids. J was trimmed by 5 bases and V by 3 bases; bases with no gene match: 7. This chain's CDR3 is CASSAGTSGMGETQYF. The CDR3 coding sequence is TGTGCCAGCAGCGCAGGGACTAGCGGGATGGGTGAGACCCAGTACTTC. The variable domain in full, with the rest retrieved from reference TRBV9 and TRBJ2-5, is DSGVTQTPKHLITATGQRVTLRCSPRSGDLSVYWYQQSLDQGLQFLIQYYNGEERAKGNILERFSAQQFPDLHSELNLSSLELGDSALYFCASSAGTSGMGETQYFGPGTRLLVL.

V usage is TRBV27 and J usage is TRBJ2-1; TRBD1 matches at 12 bases. V lost 6 bases and J lost 6; bases outside the gene matches: 9. Germline CDR1 reads MNHEY; CDR2 reads SMNVEV (reference sequence). The CDR3 runs 16 residues. The CDR3 region is CASRLRGDRGLNEQFF. The CDR3 region has the DNA TGTGCCAGCAGACTAAGGGGGGACAGGGGGCTCAATGAGCAGTTCTTC.

This clone occurred a few times. V and J are TRBV10-1 and TRBJ1-2; 7 nucleotides match TRBD1. Losses at the gene ends were 2 bases for V and 8 bases for J; bases not matched to a gene: 5. The CDR3 length is 13 residues. Germline V CDR1 and CDR2: WNHNN, SYGVQD (reference sequence). The DNA of the CDR3 is TGCGCCAGCAGTGAGGGGGACAGTAAAGGCTACACCTTC. This encodes CASSEGDSKGYTF.

This clone has only a few counts. The genes are TRBV12-3 or TRBV12-4 and TRBJ1-2, with no clear D. The CDR3 spans 12 residues. The ends were cut back, 1 base at V and 8 bases at J, with 8 bases in the middle. The CDR3 nucleotides are TGTGCCAGCAGTTTAGGGGGAGGGGGCTACACCTTC. The encoded protein is CASSLGGGGYTF.

The gene calls are TRBV5-1 and TRBJ2-7; TRBD2 aligns across 8 bases. The CDR3 extends over 15 amino acids. Germline CDR1 is SGHRS and CDR2 is YFSETQ. J gave up 4 bases and V 4 bases, and 10 bases lay outside the gene matches. This CDR3 reads CASSPGGFNSYEQYF. The DNA of the CDR3 is TGCGCCAGCAGCCCGGGGGGGTTTAATTCATACGAGCAGTACTTC.

J is TRBJ2-7 and V is TRBV29-1; 7 bases match TRBD1. Germline assignment: CDR1 SQVTM and CDR2 ANQGSEA. CDR3 size: 12 residues. Trimming took 4 bases from V and 8 from J; bases not matched to a gene: 8. Here the CDR3 DNA reads TGCAGCGTTGTCCGGCAGGGGGATAAGCAGTACTTC. This gives the protein CSVVRQGDKQYF.

The genes are TRBV9 and TRBJ2-1, with 7 bases that match TRBD2. This CDR3 is built from 17 residues. The junction had 8 bases not matched to a gene; V was cut back by 2 bases and J by 0 bases. Germline V gene data show CDR1 as SGDLS and CDR2 as YYNGEE. CDR3 nucleotide sequence: TGTGCCAGCAGCGTGACGGGCGGGGGTTTCTCCTACAATGAGCAGTTCTTC. Its translation is CASSVTGGGFSYNEQFF.

The CDR3 DNA follows: TGTGCCAGTAGTATAGGGGGCCGTCCACACGAGCAGTACTTC. Amino acid sequence: CASSIGGRPHEQYF. The chain carries TRBV19 and TRBJ2-7; D possibly corresponds to TRBD1 (5 bases). The V end was cut by 1 base, the J end by 5 bases, with 12 bases between. CDR3 length: 14 amino acids. CDR1 is LNHDA and CDR2 is SQIVND in the germline V gene (reference sequence).

This chain links TRBV19 with TRBJ2-6; D is undetermined. This CDR3 is built from 14 residues. Germline CDR1 is LNHDA and CDR2 is SQIVND (reference sequence). Between the trimmed V and J ends, which lost 5 bases and 0 bases, there was a span of 5 bases. CDR3 loop: CASSFNSGANVLTF. Written as DNA, the CDR3 is TGTGCCAGTAGTTTTAACTCTGGGGCCAACGTCCTGACTTTC. The complete variable domain, with remaining parts taken from reference TRBV19 and TRBJ2-6, reads DGGITQSPKYLFRKEGQNVTLSCEQNLNHDAMYWYRQDPGQGLRLIYYSQIVNDFQKGDIAEGYSVSREKKESFPLTVTSAQKNPTAFYLCASSFNSGANVLTFGAGSRLTVL.

The genes are TRBV7-3 and TRBJ1-1; a weak D match, TRBD1 (5 bases). This CDR3 spans 14 amino acids. Germline lookup yields CDR1 SGHTA and CDR2 FQGTGA. V was trimmed by 5 bases and J by 3 bases, leaving 13 bases between them. CDR3 sequence (DNA): TGTGCCAGCAGCCCAGACAGAGGCGACACTGAAGCTTTCTTT. Its translation: CASSPDRGDTEAFF.

This rearrangement joins TRBV9 to TRBJ2-1; TRBD1 aligns across 10 bases. V gave up 4 bases and J gave up 3 bases; unmatched junction bases: 7. Germline V lookup: CDR1 SGDLS, CDR2 YYNGEE. The CDR3 spans 16 residues. Written as DNA, the CDR3 is TGTGCCAGCAGCCAAAGGGGGGACAGGGGCTACAATGAGCAGTTCTTC. Amino acids: CASSQRGDRGYNEQFF.

The chain is built from TRBV6-5 and TRBJ2-3; TRBD1 aligns across 10 bases. Unmatched junction bases numbered 7, after V lost 6 bases and J lost 4 bases. CDR1 MNHEY and CDR2 SVGAGI come from the germline V gene. CDR3 length: 15 amino acids. Here the CDR3 reads CASSSDRGWADTQYF. The DNA for the CDR3 is TGTGCCAGCAGCTCGGACAGGGGGTGGGCAGATACGCAGTATTTT.

The chain recombines TRBV15 with TRBJ1-1; TRBD1 is a possible D gene (5 bases). This CDR3 has 15 residues. Germline lookup yields CDR1 LNHNV and CDR2 YYDKDF (reference sequence). V was shortened by 1 base and J by 1 base, with 10 bases between the two germline ends. CDR3 loop: CATSRAFGQNTEAFF. CDR3 sequence (DNA): TGTGCCACCAGCAGAGCTTTCGGACAGAACACTGAAGCTTTCTTT.

This clone was recorded once. The chain carries TRBV6-6 and TRBJ2-1, with D possibly matching TRBD1 (5 bases). V was trimmed by 6 bases and J by 5 bases, leaving 11 bases between them. The germline V gene has CDR1 MNHNY and CDR2 SVGAGI (reference sequence). This CDR3 spans 13 amino acids. The DNA of the CDR3 is TGTGCCAGCAGCCCGACAGCAAACAATGAGCAGTTCTTC. Translation: CASSPTANNEQFF.

The rearrangement uses TRBV9 and TRBJ2-7, with 8 bases aligning to TRBD1. The CDR3 is made up of 14 amino acids. Germline values: CDR1 SGDLS, CDR2 YYNGEE. J lost 4 bases, V lost 0 bases, and 3 bases had no gene match. The CDR3 coding sequence is TGTGCCAGCAGCGTAGGACAGGGGCCGTACGAGCAGTACTTC. It codes for CASSVGQGPYEQYF. Drawing the rest from reference TRBV9 and TRBJ2-7, the complete variable domain is DSGVTQTPKHLITATGQRVTLRCSPRSGDLSVYWYQQSLDQGLQFLIQYYNGEERAKGNILERFSAQQFPDLHSELNLSSLELGDSALYFCASSVGQGPYEQYFGPGTRLTVT.